This T cell receptor beta chain was found in a study of T cell responses to AZD1222 COVID-19 vaccine. Study-wide background: Pooling covered second doses at about 4 or about 12 weeks.

Whole-study findings and limits: It was only 6 or 7 AZD1222 recipients who were seropositive at baseline.

Sequencing was performed with immunoSEQ multiplex PCR; in TCRdb, only in-frame clones are kept and a portion is missing. Here the sample spans some 170,000 clones, 70% to 90% being singletons. The CDR3 consists of 15 residues. V lost 0 bases to trimming and J lost 4 bases; unmatched junction nucleotides: 5. CDR1 is SGHRS and CDR2 is YFSETQ in the germline V gene. About this clone itself: Its specificity is unknown.

The TCR was taken from an adult in good health. This material consisted of peripheral blood, taken on day 0 of AZD1222 vaccination. The rearrangement uses TRBV5-1 and TRBJ2-7; 9 bases are shared with TRBD2. The CDR3 reads CASSLVASGEYEQYF. CDR3 sequence (DNA): TGCGCCAGCAGCTTGGTAGCTAGCGGGGAATACGAGCAGTACTTC.